Listed below are T cell receptor beta chains from one sample, sequenced in a study of blood T cell repertoires in COVID-19. TCRdb's table, derived via immunoSEQ multiplex PCR, lists solely in-frame clones and lacks some. The table lists approximately 120,000 clones, around three quarters of them singletons. Material: peripheral blood. The receptor set was obtained from a human donor in a cohort sampled during active or convalescent COVID-19. Each CDR3 is given with its conserved first and last residue. Each record gives: D gene, J gene, V gene, clone size, CDR3 DNA, CDR3 protein. D genes are given only for firm matches. A row's size may be missing; if present it is once, few, many or a size class.

d_call: TRBD2
j_call: TRBJ2-1
v_call: TRBV29-1
clone_size: few
cdr3_nt: TGCAGCGCCCGGGCTGGGGCTAGCGGATGGTTCAATGAGCAGTTCTTC
cdr3_aa: CSARAGASGWFNEQFF

d_call: NA
j_call: TRBJ2-7
v_call: TRBV14
clone_size: once
cdr3_nt: TGTGCCAGCAGCCTCCGGGGCTCCTACGAGCAGTACTTC
cdr3_aa: CASSLRGSYEQYF

d_call: NA
j_call: TRBJ1-1
v_call: TRBV4-3
clone_size: NA
cdr3_nt: TGCGCCAGCAGCCAAGGGCCCTCTACAGGATTGAACACTGAAGCTTTCTTT
cdr3_aa: CASSQGPSTGLNTEAFF

d_call: NA
j_call: TRBJ2-7
v_call: TRBV10-3
clone_size: NA
cdr3_nt: TGTGCCATCCGAGAACGGGAGTCCGGCTTCGAGCAGTACTTC
cdr3_aa: CAIRERESGFEQYF

d_call: TRBD2
j_call: TRBJ2-1
v_call: TRBV28
clone_size: few
cdr3_nt: TGTGCCAGCAGTCCCTCGGCTAGCGGGGCCCGCGGGGAGCAGTTCTTC
cdr3_aa: CASSPSASGARGEQFF

d_call: TRBD2
j_call: TRBJ2-5
v_call: TRBV7-2
clone_size: NA
cdr3_nt: TGTGCCAGCAGCTTAGCCCTGACTAGCGGGAGTAGGTTGCAAGAGACCCAGTACTTC
cdr3_aa: CASSLALTSGSRLQETQYF

d_call: NA
j_call: TRBJ2-1
v_call: TRBV5-6
clone_size: NA
cdr3_nt: TGTGCCAGCAGCTTGGAACAGGGAAATGAGCAGTTCTTC
cdr3_aa: CASSLEQGNEQFF

d_call: TRBD2
j_call: TRBJ2-2
v_call: TRBV24-1
clone_size: NA
cdr3_nt: TGTGCCACCAGTGACCCGACCAGACTAGCGGGGAACACCGGGGAGCTGTTTTTT
cdr3_aa: CATSDPTRLAGNTGELFF

d_call: NA
j_call: TRBJ1-2
v_call: TRBV7-2
clone_size: NA
cdr3_nt: TGTGCCAGCAGCTTAGTCTTCCTTTTTGGCTACACCTTC
cdr3_aa: CASSLVFLFGYTF

d_call: NA
j_call: TRBJ2-7
v_call: TRBV7-2
clone_size: NA
cdr3_nt: TGTGCCAGCAGCTTACAAGCGGCAAGCTCCTACGAGCAGTACTTC
cdr3_aa: CASSLQAASSYEQYF

d_call: NA
j_call: TRBJ1-6
v_call: TRBV19
clone_size: NA
cdr3_nt: TGTGCCAGTCGCGCCTCCATCCGCTCCTATAATTCACCCCTCCACTTT
cdr3_aa: CASRASIRSYNSPLHF

d_call: TRBD2
j_call: TRBJ2-3
v_call: TRBV27
clone_size: once
cdr3_nt: TGTGCCAGCAGCTTAGCGGGAGGGCCGGGTACGCAGTATTTT
cdr3_aa: CASSLAGGPGTQYF

d_call: NA
j_call: TRBJ1-1
v_call: TRBV28
clone_size: NA
cdr3_nt: TGTGCCAGCAGTTTATGGGGGACACCCTTTACTGAAGCTTTCTTT
cdr3_aa: CASSLWGTPFTEAFF

d_call: NA
j_call: TRBJ2-1
v_call: TRBV25-1
clone_size: NA
cdr3_nt: TGTGCCAGCAGTGAAAGGAGGGGGCCTACCTACAATGAGCAGTTCTTC
cdr3_aa: CASSERRGPTYNEQFF

d_call: NA
j_call: TRBJ2-3
v_call: TRBV28
clone_size: NA
cdr3_nt: TGTGCCAGCAGGCCTTTTCAGACAATCACAGATACGCAGTATTTT
cdr3_aa: CASRPFQTITDTQYF

d_call: NA
j_call: TRBJ2-7
v_call: TRBV2
clone_size: NA
cdr3_nt: TGTGCCAGCAGTGGGGTGGTCAGGGCGGCCTACGAGCAGTACTTC
cdr3_aa: CASSGVVRAAYEQYF

d_call: TRBD1
j_call: TRBJ1-1
v_call: TRBV28
clone_size: NA
cdr3_nt: TGTGCCAGCAGGATACAGGGGGCGCGGGGGGCTGAAGCTTTCTTT
cdr3_aa: CASRIQGARGAEAFF

d_call: NA
j_call: TRBJ2-7
v_call: TRBV5-4
clone_size: NA
cdr3_nt: TGTGCCAGCAGCCCTGACCTCGCGGGCTCCTACGAGCAGTACTTC
cdr3_aa: CASSPDLAGSYEQYF

d_call: TRBD2
j_call: TRBJ2-3
v_call: TRBV4-1
clone_size: once
cdr3_nt: TGCGCCAGCAGCCAAGATCGCGGCGGGAGGGTTATTCCGCAGTATTTT
cdr3_aa: CASSQDRGGRVIPQYF

d_call: TRBD2
j_call: TRBJ2-3
v_call: TRBV5-1
clone_size: NA
cdr3_nt: TGCGCCAGCAGCGCCGAACTAGCGGGAGATTGGGATACGCAGTATTTT
cdr3_aa: CASSAELAGDWDTQYF

d_call: NA
j_call: TRBJ1-2
v_call: TRBV28
clone_size: NA
cdr3_nt: TGTGCCAGCAGTTTTTCTCATGGCTACACCTTC
cdr3_aa: CASSFSHGYTF

d_call: TRBD2
j_call: TRBJ2-3
v_call: TRBV5-1
clone_size: NA
cdr3_nt: TGCGCCAGCACCCTTGGACTAGCGGGACTCACAGATACGCAGTATTTT
cdr3_aa: CASTLGLAGLTDTQYF

d_call: TRBD2
j_call: TRBJ2-7
v_call: TRBV6-6
clone_size: NA
cdr3_nt: TGTGCCAGCAGTTACGCGAGACTAGCGGGAGCGAACGAGCAGTACTTC
cdr3_aa: CASSYARLAGANEQYF

d_call: NA
j_call: TRBJ1-4
v_call: TRBV28
clone_size: NA
cdr3_nt: TGTGCCAGCAGCCGAATCCGGGTTTCTAATGAAAAACTGTTTTTT
cdr3_aa: CASSRIRVSNEKLFF

d_call: NA
j_call: TRBJ1-1
v_call: TRBV5-4
clone_size: once
cdr3_nt: TGTGCCAGCAGCAATCCAAGTGCAGGACTCGGCACTGAAGCTTTCTTT
cdr3_aa: CASSNPSAGLGTEAFF

d_call: NA
j_call: TRBJ2-3
v_call: TRBV5-6
clone_size: once
cdr3_nt: TGTGCCAGCAGCTTGGCAGATTTTCTAGATACGCAGTATTTT
cdr3_aa: CASSLADFLDTQYF

d_call: NA
j_call: TRBJ2-6
v_call: TRBV19
clone_size: NA
cdr3_nt: TGTGCCAGTAGTATAGATCTCTCTGGGGCCAACGTCCTGACTTTC
cdr3_aa: CASSIDLSGANVLTF

d_call: TRBD1
j_call: TRBJ2-2
v_call: TRBV11-1
clone_size: once
cdr3_nt: TGTGCCAGCGGAAGGGACAGGGGTATTTCCGGGGAGCTGTTTTTT
cdr3_aa: CASGRDRGISGELFF

d_call: NA
j_call: TRBJ1-1
v_call: TRBV18
clone_size: NA
cdr3_nt: TGTGCCAGCTCACTTCAGGGTGACACTGAAGCTTTCTTT
cdr3_aa: CASSLQGDTEAFF

d_call: NA
j_call: TRBJ1-5
v_call: TRBV28
clone_size: NA
cdr3_nt: TGTGCCAGCAGTTTATTCGGATTGACACCCCTCTTTCAGCAGCCCCAGCATTTT
cdr3_aa: CASSLFGLTPLFQQPQHF

d_call: NA
j_call: TRBJ1-1
v_call: TRBV6-6
clone_size: NA
cdr3_nt: TGTGCCAGCAGTAACTTAGCTTCTGAAGCTTTCTTT
cdr3_aa: CASSNLASEAFF

d_call: NA
j_call: TRBJ1-3
v_call: TRBV15
clone_size: NA
cdr3_nt: TGTGCCACCAGCAGAGTCGGTGCGGGAAACACCATATATTTT
cdr3_aa: CATSRVGAGNTIYF

d_call: TRBD1
j_call: TRBJ1-5
v_call: TRBV6-5
clone_size: few
cdr3_nt: TGTGCCAGCAGACGGACAGGGTTCCTTCAGCCCCAGCATTTT
cdr3_aa: CASRRTGFLQPQHF

d_call: NA
j_call: TRBJ1-4
v_call: TRBV7-2
clone_size: NA
cdr3_nt: TGTGCCAGCAGCTCAAAGGGGGGGAATGAAAAACTGTTTTTT
cdr3_aa: CASSSKGGNEKLFF

d_call: NA
j_call: TRBJ2-7
v_call: TRBV18
clone_size: NA
cdr3_nt: TGTGCCAGCTCACCAAATCCGCGGGCAGATCTTTACGAGCAGTACTTC
cdr3_aa: CASSPNPRADLYEQYF

d_call: TRBD1
j_call: TRBJ2-7
v_call: TRBV4-3
clone_size: once
cdr3_nt: TGCGCCAGCAGCCAAGATCGGAGAGACAGGGGGATCTACGAGCAGTACTTC
cdr3_aa: CASSQDRRDRGIYEQYF

d_call: TRBD1
j_call: TRBJ2-7
v_call: TRBV7-2
clone_size: NA
cdr3_nt: TGTGCCAGCAGCTTAGTCGCAGGGGGCCGCTCCGAGCAGTACTTC
cdr3_aa: CASSLVAGGRSEQYF

d_call: NA
j_call: TRBJ2-2
v_call: TRBV29-1
clone_size: once
cdr3_nt: TGCAGCGTTGAAGAATCAAAAGTAGGACTGAACACCGGGGAGCTGTTTTTT
cdr3_aa: CSVEESKVGLNTGELFF

d_call: TRBD2
j_call: TRBJ2-3
v_call: TRBV4-1
clone_size: NA
cdr3_nt: TGCGCCAGACATGCGACGGGGGGGCCGCCAGATACGCAGTATTTT
cdr3_aa: CARHATGGPPDTQYF

d_call: NA
j_call: TRBJ2-7
v_call: TRBV4-1
clone_size: NA
cdr3_nt: TGCGCCAGCAGCCAGGCGGAATCCGCCTCCTACGAGCAGTACTTC
cdr3_aa: CASSQAESASYEQYF

d_call: TRBD1
j_call: TRBJ2-5
v_call: TRBV6-5
clone_size: NA
cdr3_nt: TGTGCCAGCATTTCGGACAGGGAGGTTAAGACCCAGTACTTC
cdr3_aa: CASISDREVKTQYF

d_call: NA
j_call: TRBJ1-5
v_call: TRBV10-3
clone_size: NA
cdr3_nt: TGTGCCATCAGTGAAAATCTTCCTTCGCCGGGGGGCAATCAGCCCCAGCATTTT
cdr3_aa: CAISENLPSPGGNQPQHF

d_call: NA
j_call: TRBJ2-6
v_call: TRBV18
clone_size: NA
cdr3_nt: TGTGCCAGCTCCTACCCAGGGGCTGGGGCCAACGTCCTGACTTTC
cdr3_aa: CASSYPGAGANVLTF

d_call: TRBD2
j_call: TRBJ2-2
v_call: TRBV13
clone_size: many
cdr3_nt: TGTGCCAGCAGCTTAGGTAGACTAGCGGGGGACACCGGGGAGCTGTTTTTT
cdr3_aa: CASSLGRLAGDTGELFF

d_call: TRBD2
j_call: TRBJ2-5
v_call: TRBV29-1
clone_size: NA
cdr3_nt: TGCAGCGTTGAAGATATAAGCGGGGGACCCCAAGAGACCCAGTACTTC
cdr3_aa: CSVEDISGGPQETQYF

d_call: NA
j_call: TRBJ1-1
v_call: TRBV27
clone_size: NA
cdr3_nt: TGTGCCTCGAGGCGTACTATGAACACTGAAGCTTTCTTT
cdr3_aa: CASRRTMNTEAFF

d_call: NA
j_call: TRBJ1-1
v_call: TRBV27
clone_size: NA
cdr3_nt: TGTGCCAGCAGTTTTGTGGAGAAGTACACTGAAGCTTTCTTT
cdr3_aa: CASSFVEKYTEAFF

d_call: NA
j_call: TRBJ1-2
v_call: TRBV5-1
clone_size: NA
cdr3_nt: TGCGCCAGCAGCCCCTATCCCCCTAACTATGGCTACACCTTC
cdr3_aa: CASSPYPPNYGYTF

d_call: NA
j_call: TRBJ2-3
v_call: TRBV27
clone_size: NA
cdr3_nt: TGTGCCAGCAGCCGGAGGTACACAGATACGCAGTATTTT
cdr3_aa: CASSRRYTDTQYF

d_call: TRBD1
j_call: TRBJ2-2
v_call: TRBV29-1
clone_size: NA
cdr3_nt: TGCAGCTTCGAGGGACAGGGAGGCCGGGAGCTGTTTTTT
cdr3_aa: CSFEGQGGRELFF

d_call: TRBD1
j_call: TRBJ2-1
v_call: TRBV5-1
clone_size: NA
cdr3_nt: TGCGCCAGCAGCTTGGCAGGGGGACGGGGTGGTAAAAATGAGCAGTTCTTC
cdr3_aa: CASSLAGGRGGKNEQFF

d_call: NA
j_call: TRBJ1-1
v_call: TRBV18
clone_size: NA
cdr3_nt: TGTGCCAGCTCACCCGCCTCGGGACTTTACACTGAAGCTTTCTTT
cdr3_aa: CASSPASGLYTEAFF

d_call: NA
j_call: TRBJ1-2
v_call: TRBV29-1
clone_size: NA
cdr3_nt: TGCAGCGTGTCGGGACATTCGAACTATGGCTACACCTTC
cdr3_aa: CSVSGHSNYGYTF